At least ten counts were recorded for the clone carrying this T cell receptor (beta chain). The antigen is not known. CDR3 size: 13 residues. Per germline, CDR1 SGHNT and CDR2 YYREEE (reference sequence). V gave up 0 bases and J gave up 6 bases, with 10 bases separating them. TCRdb passed the reads through MiXCR, listing each CDR3 protein once. Here the sample spans roughly 500,000 distinct CDR3 sequences, approximately 11% being singletons. These data come from a study of T cell repertoires in cytomegalovirus infection. Study-wide results and caveats: HLA-C-restricted TCR beta clonotypes specific for CMV led the ex vivo response.

The receptor comes from a human donor in good health (CMV status not recorded). Some clones in this sample may be carry-over from other donors' samples. The rearrangement links TRBV5-4 to TRBJ2-7, with TRBD2 as a possible D gene (5 bases). The sequenced sample consisted of PBMCs. The CDR3 nucleotides are TGTGCCAGCAGCTTGGACCCCCGGGGCGAGCAGTACTTC. Translated, it gives CASSLDPRGEQYF.